The present entry profiles one TCR beta chain with its context. This CDR3 contains 16 residues. Germline CDR1 is SGHTA and CDR2 is FQGNSA. V gave up 1 base and J gave up 1 base, with 10 bases separating them. The data were produced by immunoSEQ multiplex PCR, yet TCRdb's version contains in-frame clones alone and is incomplete. The profile shows 720,000 or so clones, around 85% of them singletons. The sample belongs to a study of shared T cell receptors in the human thymus. The data also belong to a second study, concerning human thymus T cells.

The rearrangement links TRBV7-2 to TRBJ1-4; TRBD1 might be the D (5 bases). This clonotype originated in a girl under three years old with a congenital heart defect. Sequencing was performed on thymocytes. The CDR3, as DNA: TGTGCCAGCAGCTTAGTAAGCAGGGAAACTAATGAAAAACTGTTTTTT. Its translation is CASSLVSRETNEKLFF.